Included here is one T cell receptor (beta chain) sequence, with context. What it binds is not known. Treatment denoted: some 19 received Ad26.COV2.S at low or high dose, single or two shots; roughly five received placebo; per-sample allocation not given. Sampling happened 63 days after the first vaccine or placebo injection. Boston supplied an adult donor aged 18-55 years. Expressing Wuhan-strain SARS-CoV-2 spike, an Ad26 vector served as the vaccine. This record belongs to a study of Ad26.COV2.S vaccination and SARS-CoV-2 variants. Study background: In the COV1001 trial, the donor was in the Ad26.COV2.S arm. Study observations and caveats: The study found similar non-spike TCR breadth in vaccine and placebo recipients.

Data came from immunoSEQ multiplex PCR; TCRdb stores just in-frame clones and leaves some out. This table holds fewer than 400,000 clones, almost 90% found once. V lost 3 bases and J lost 4, with 12 bases in between. CDR3 length: 14 residues. The germline gives CDR1 MDHEN, CDR2 SYDVKM. The TCR comes from a person between 18 and 65 years old who received the Ad26.COV2.S COVID-19 vaccine or a placebo. Sequences were derived from peripheral blood, sampled in a trial of Ad26.COV2.S vaccine versus placebo. This chain joins TRBV28 and TRBJ2-5; D remains ambiguous. CDR3 DNA sequence: TGTGCCAGCAGTTTGATTGGGCAGGTAGAGACCCAGTACTTC. Amino acids: CASSLIGQVETQYF.